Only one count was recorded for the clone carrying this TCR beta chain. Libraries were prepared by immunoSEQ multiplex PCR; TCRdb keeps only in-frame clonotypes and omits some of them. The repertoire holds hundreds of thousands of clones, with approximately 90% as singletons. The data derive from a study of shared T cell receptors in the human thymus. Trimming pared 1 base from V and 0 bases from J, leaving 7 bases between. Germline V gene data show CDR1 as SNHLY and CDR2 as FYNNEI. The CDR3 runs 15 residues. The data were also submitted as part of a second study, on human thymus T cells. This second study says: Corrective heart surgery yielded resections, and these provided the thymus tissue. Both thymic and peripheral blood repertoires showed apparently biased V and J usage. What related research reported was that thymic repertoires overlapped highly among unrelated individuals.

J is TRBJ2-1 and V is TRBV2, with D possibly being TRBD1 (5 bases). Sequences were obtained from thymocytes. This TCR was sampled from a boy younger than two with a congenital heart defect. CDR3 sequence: CASSEGGSSYNEQFF. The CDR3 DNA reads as TGTGCCAGCAGTGAAGGGGGCAGCTCCTACAATGAGCAGTTCTTC.